Presented here are 10 T cell receptor beta chains from one specimen sequenced in a study of T-cell memory formation after mild COVID-19. TCRdb recomputed calls from the 5' RACE reads with MiXCR, one row per CDR3 protein. Altogether 14,000 to 15,000 distinct CDR3 sequences are present, roughly a fifth being singletons, with the ten largest covering around 56%. Sequencing input: PBMCs or a T cell subset sorted from them (not recorded which). The receptors derive from a man aged 18 to 35 who had mild COVID-19 (a few samples of this study predate the infection). Cell type and time point are not known.

This clonotype is judged medium-sized. The V call is TRBV7-2, the J call TRBJ1-6; D unclear. The V gene lost 5 bases and the J gene lost 5 bases, with 7 bases spanning the gap. The CDR3 consists of 13 residues. CDR1 is SGHTA and CDR2 is FQGNSA in the germline V gene. Written as DNA, the CDR3 is TGTGCCAGCAGCCCTCTACATAATTCACCCCTCCACTTT. Amino acids: CASSPLHNSPLHF.

The chain couples TRBV28 to TRBJ2-3; 7 nucleotides line up with TRBD1. The CDR3 has 16 residues. The trim removed 3 bases at V and 3 bases at J, leaving 9 bases unmatched. The V gene's germline CDR1 is MDHEN and CDR2 SYDVKM. The CDR3 reads CASSFYLGQVTDTQYF. DNA for the CDR3: TGTGCCAGCAGTTTCTACCTAGGACAGGTAACAGATACGCAGTATTTT.

This clonotype was counted at least ten times. V and J are TRBV4-2 and TRBJ2-2, with TRBD2 matching over 8 bases. Germline V gene lookup returns CDR1 LGHNA and CDR2 YNFKEQ. The CDR3 spans 19 residues. V shed 4 bases and J 0 bases; nucleotides not matched to a gene: 13. CDR3: CASSLPLFSGDANTGELFF. CDR3 nucleotides: TGTGCCAGCAGCCTGCCACTTTTTAGCGGGGACGCGAACACCGGGGAGCTGTTTTTT.

This clonotype was seen ten or more times. The chain has TRBV7-2 and TRBJ1-3; 8 nucleotides align to TRBD1. The germline gives CDR1 SGHTA, CDR2 FQGNSA. Trimming at V came to 2 bases and at J to 4 bases, leaving 7 bases not matched to a gene. CDR3 length: 16 residues. For the CDR3, the DNA is TGTGCCAGCAGCTTAAAGGGCAGGGGGCACGGAAACACCATATATTTT. Translation gives CASSLKGRGHGNTIYF.

The CDR3 here is CASSFGRTGELFF. The CDR3 DNA follows: TGTGCCAGCAGCTTCGGGCGGACCGGGGAGCTGTTTTTT. The chain carries TRBV12-3 or TRBV12-4 and TRBJ2-2; no clear D gene. CDR3 size: 13 residues. The ends were cut back, 6 bases at V and 5 bases at J, with 10 bases in the middle.

This clonotype was counted ten times or more. This chain joins TRBV30 and TRBJ1-5; D is unclear. The germline V and J ends were trimmed by 1 base and 9 bases, with 10 bases remaining between them. The CDR3 is 12 amino acids. From germline, CDR1 is GTSNPN and CDR2 SVGIG (reference sequence). The CDR3 sequence is CAWSEGSPPQHF. CDR3 DNA sequence: TGTGCCTGGAGTGAGGGATCTCCGCCCCAGCATTTT.

The rearrangement uses TRBV27 and TRBJ2-3; the match to TRBD2 covers 8 bases. CDR1 is MNHEY, CDR2 SMNVEV, per germline (reference sequence). The CDR3 is made up of 15 amino acids. The J segment lost 11 bases and the V segment lost 4 bases, leaving 14 bases of the junction unmatched. CDR3 sequence (DNA): TGTGCCAGCAGTTCTGGACTAGCCCTGGACGCAAGGCAGTATTTT. Translation: CASSSGLALDARQYF.

This chain connects TRBV7-9 to TRBJ1-4; D is uncertain. Germline CDR1 is SEHNR and CDR2 is FQNEAQ (reference sequence). The CDR3 is made up of 15 amino acids. Trimming removed 4 bases from V and 7 bases from J, with 16 bases in between. CDR3 sequence (DNA): TGTGCCAGCAGCTCCACGGGAGCAATCCTTGAAAAACTGTTTTTT. Amino acids: CASSSTGAILEKLFF.

This clonotype came up many times. The rearrangement links TRBV9 to TRBJ1-2; D perhaps matches TRBD1 (5 bases). This CDR3 spans 15 amino acids. The V end lost 4 bases, the J end lost 6 bases, and 19 bases lay between the germline ends. Germline CDR1 is SGDLS and CDR2 is YYNGEE. CDR3 bases: TGTGCCAGCAGCCCCGGTGGTAGGGGCGGCGATGGCTACACCTTC. Translated: CASSPGGRGGDGYTF. Full variable domain (remainder filled in from reference TRBV9 and TRBJ1-2): DSGVTQTPKHLITATGQRVTLRCSPRSGDLSVYWYQQSLDQGLQFLIQYYNGEERAKGNILERFSAQQFPDLHSELNLSSLELGDSALYFCASSPGGRGGDGYTFGSGTRLTVV.

In this sample, this clonotype turned up many times. The chain has TRBV19 and TRBJ1-5; 8 nucleotides line up with TRBD1. V trimming: 4 bases; J trimming: 6 bases; junction bases outside the gene matches: 8. Germline loops: CDR1 LNHDA, CDR2 SQIVND (reference sequence). The CDR3 totals 15 residues. The CDR3: CASSTPDRGFQPQHF. CDR3 DNA sequence: TGTGCCAGTAGTACTCCAGACAGGGGATTTCAGCCCCAGCATTTT.